This TCR beta chain was recovered during a study of control samples from healthy donors and cancer patients. The repertoire was sequenced with immunoSEQ multiplex PCR; TCRdb's copy has only in-frame clones and lacks some. The sample has about 140,000 clones; 80% to 95% are singletons. Trimming removed 5 bases from V and 4 bases from J; junction bases left unmatched: 6. This CDR3 comprises 15 residues. Germline V gives CDR1 KGHSH, CDR2 LQKENI. The TCR comes from a man between 25 and 39 years old in good health. The rearrangement joins TRBV18 to TRBJ1-3; 9 bases agree with TRBD1. Sequenced input: blood. CDR3 protein: CASSEVQGAGNTIYF. The CDR3 DNA is TGTGCCAGCTCAGAAGTACAGGGGGCAGGAAACACCATATATTTT.